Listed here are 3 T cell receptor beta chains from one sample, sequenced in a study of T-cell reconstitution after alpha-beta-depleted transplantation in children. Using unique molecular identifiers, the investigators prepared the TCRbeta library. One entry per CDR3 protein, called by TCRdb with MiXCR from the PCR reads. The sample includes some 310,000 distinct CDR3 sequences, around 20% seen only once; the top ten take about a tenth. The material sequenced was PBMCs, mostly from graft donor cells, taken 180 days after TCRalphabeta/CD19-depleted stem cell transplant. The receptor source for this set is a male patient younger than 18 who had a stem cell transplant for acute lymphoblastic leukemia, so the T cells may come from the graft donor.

The CDR3: CSARDRTGGNSPLHF. The CDR3 region has the DNA TGCAGTGCTAGAGATCGGACAGGGGGGAATTCACCCCTCCACTTT. V is TRBV20-1 and J is TRBJ1-6, with 10 bases matching TRBD1. The V and J ends lost 0 bases and 7 bases, in that order; junction bases with no gene match: 3. The CDR3 runs to 15 residues. Germline CDR1 is DFQATT and CDR2 is SNEGSKA (reference sequence).

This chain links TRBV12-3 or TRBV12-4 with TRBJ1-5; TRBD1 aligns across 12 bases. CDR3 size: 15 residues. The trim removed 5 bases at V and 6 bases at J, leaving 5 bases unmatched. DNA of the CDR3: TGTGCCAGCAGTCGCCGGGACAGGGGGCCTCAGCCCCAGCATTTT. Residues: CASSRRDRGPQPQHF.

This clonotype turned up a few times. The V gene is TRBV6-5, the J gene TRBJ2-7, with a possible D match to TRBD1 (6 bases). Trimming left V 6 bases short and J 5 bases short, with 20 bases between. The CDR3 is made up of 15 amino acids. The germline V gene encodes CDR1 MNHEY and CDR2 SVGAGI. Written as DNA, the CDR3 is TGTGCCAGCAGGCCCGGGACATCTCTTTACGACGAGCAGTACTTC. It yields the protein CASRPGTSLYDEQYF.